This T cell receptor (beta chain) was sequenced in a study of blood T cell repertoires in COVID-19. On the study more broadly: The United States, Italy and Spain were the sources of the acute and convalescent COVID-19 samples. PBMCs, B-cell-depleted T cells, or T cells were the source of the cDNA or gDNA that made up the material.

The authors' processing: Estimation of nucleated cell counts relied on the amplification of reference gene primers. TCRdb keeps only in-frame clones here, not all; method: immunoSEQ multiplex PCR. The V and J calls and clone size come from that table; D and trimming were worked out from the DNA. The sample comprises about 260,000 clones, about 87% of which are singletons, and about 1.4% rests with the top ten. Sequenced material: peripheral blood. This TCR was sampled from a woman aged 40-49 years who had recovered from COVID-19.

The CDR3 DNA follows: TGTGCCAGCAGTGAAGGGTGGGGATCCCAGGGGACGCAGTATTTT. Its protein product is CASSEGWGSQGTQYF. V is TRBV6-1 and J is TRBJ2-3; the D gene is possibly TRBD1 (6 bases). With 1 base removed from V and 9 bases from J, the gap between germline ends came to 17 bases. Germline-derived CDR1 and CDR2 are MNHNS and SASEGT. CDR3 length: 15 residues.